Included here is one T cell receptor beta chain sequence, with context. The CDR3 totals 15 residues. Germline V gives CDR1 SGHAT, CDR2 FQNNGV. V trimming: 5 bases; J trimming: 1 base; junction bases outside the gene matches: 6. The sample belongs to a study of shared clonotypes between healthy human individuals. Clones were sequenced by immunoSEQ multiplex PCR, and TCRdb holds only the in-frame ones, with some missing. In the table there are approximately 2,000,000 clones, 80% to 95% of which are singletons. CD45RO-negative, CCR7-selected cells formed the naive CD8 fraction, which excluded terminally differentiated effector memory CD45RA+ cells.

Sequencing input: naive CD8+ T cells from PBMCs. The J gene is TRBJ1-2, the V gene TRBV11-2; 8 positions match TRBD1. The clonotype comes from a man aged 18 to 29 in good health. Some clones in this sample may be carry-over from other donors' samples. This chain's CDR3 is CASSLRTGFNYGYTF. The CDR3 DNA is TGTGCCAGCAGCCTCCGGACAGGGTTTAACTATGGCTACACCTTC.